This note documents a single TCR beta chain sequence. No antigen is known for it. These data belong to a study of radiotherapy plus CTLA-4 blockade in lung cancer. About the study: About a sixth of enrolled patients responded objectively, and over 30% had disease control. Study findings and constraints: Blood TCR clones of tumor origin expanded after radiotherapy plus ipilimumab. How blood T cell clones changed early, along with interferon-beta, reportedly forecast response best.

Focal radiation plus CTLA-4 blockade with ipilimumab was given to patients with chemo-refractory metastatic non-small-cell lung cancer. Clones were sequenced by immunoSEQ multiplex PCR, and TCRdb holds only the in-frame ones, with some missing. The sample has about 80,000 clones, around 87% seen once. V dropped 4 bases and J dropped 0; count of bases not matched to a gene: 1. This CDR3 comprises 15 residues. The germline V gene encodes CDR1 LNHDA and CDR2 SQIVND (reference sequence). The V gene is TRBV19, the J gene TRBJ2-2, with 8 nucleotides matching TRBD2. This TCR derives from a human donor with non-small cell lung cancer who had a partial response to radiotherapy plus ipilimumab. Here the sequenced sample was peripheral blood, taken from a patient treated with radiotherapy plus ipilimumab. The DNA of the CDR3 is TGTGCCAGTAGTAACGGGAGGGCGAACACCGGGGAGCTGTTTTTT. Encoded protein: CASSNGRANTGELFF.